The present T cell receptor beta chain was sequenced within a study of cytomegalovirus exposure and HLA in healthy donors. General study results and limits: HLA alleles showed associations with some 17,000 TCR beta sequences in a later analysis, at a 0.05 false discovery rate. Later analysis associated a missense DCLRE1C variant with TCR beta V- and J-gene trimming.

The count of this clone is one. As yet, its antigen is unknown. This CDR3 comprises 16 residues. Germline assignment: CDR1 MDHEN and CDR2 SYDVKM. V lost 6 bases and J lost 0, with 15 bases in between. A multiplex PCR was run with 60 Vbeta primers and 13 Jbeta primers. Method: immunoSEQ multiplex PCR; TCRdb's copy keeps in-frame clones and lacks some. The sample lists 160,000 or so clones, almost 80% occurring once. This TCR was recovered from a man aged 40-50 years in good health and CMV-seropositive. The V call is TRBV28, the J call TRBJ2-1; a weak D match, TRBD1 (6 bases). The sequenced sample was PBMCs. CDR3 amino acids: CASSATGSSSYNEQFF. In DNA form, the CDR3 reads TGTGCCAGCAGCGCTACAGGGTCAAGCTCCTACAATGAGCAGTTCTTC. Supplemented by reference TRBV28 and TRBJ2-1, the full variable domain reads DVKVTQSSRYLVKRTGEKVFLECVQDMDHENMFWYRQDPGLGLRLIYFSYDVKMKEKGDIPEGYSVSREKKERFSLILESASTNQTSMYLCASSATGSSSYNEQFFGPGTRLTVL.